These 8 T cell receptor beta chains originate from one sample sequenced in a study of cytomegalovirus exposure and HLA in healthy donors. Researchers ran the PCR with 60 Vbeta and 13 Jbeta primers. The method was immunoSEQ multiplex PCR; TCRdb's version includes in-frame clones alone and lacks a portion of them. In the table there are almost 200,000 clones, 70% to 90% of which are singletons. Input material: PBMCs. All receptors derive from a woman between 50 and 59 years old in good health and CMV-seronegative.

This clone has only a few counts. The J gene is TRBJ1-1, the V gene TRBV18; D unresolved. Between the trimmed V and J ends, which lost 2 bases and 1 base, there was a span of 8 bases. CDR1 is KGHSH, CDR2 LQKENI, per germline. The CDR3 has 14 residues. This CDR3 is CASSPFYENTEAFF. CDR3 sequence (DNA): TGTGCCAGCTCACCATTCTATGAGAACACTGAAGCTTTCTTT.

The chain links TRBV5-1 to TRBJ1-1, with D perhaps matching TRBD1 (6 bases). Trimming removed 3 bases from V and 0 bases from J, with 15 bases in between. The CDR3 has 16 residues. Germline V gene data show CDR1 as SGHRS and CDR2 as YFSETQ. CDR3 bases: TGCGCCAGCAGCTCGGGGGGCATTCAATTGAACACTGAAGCTTTCTTT. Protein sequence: CASSSGGIQLNTEAFF.

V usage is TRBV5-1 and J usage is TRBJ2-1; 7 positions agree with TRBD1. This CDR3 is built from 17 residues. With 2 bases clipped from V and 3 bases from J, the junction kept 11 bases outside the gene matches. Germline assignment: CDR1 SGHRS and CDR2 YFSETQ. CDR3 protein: CASSLDSQTGYYNEQFF. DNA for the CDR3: TGCGCCAGCAGCTTAGATAGTCAGACAGGGTACTACAATGAGCAGTTCTTC.

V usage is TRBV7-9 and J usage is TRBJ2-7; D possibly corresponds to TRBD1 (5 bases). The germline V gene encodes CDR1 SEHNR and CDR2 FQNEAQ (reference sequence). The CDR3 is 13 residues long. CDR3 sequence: CSAGPFDSYEQYF. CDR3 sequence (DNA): TGTTCCGCAGGGCCTTTCGACTCCTACGAGCAGTACTTC.

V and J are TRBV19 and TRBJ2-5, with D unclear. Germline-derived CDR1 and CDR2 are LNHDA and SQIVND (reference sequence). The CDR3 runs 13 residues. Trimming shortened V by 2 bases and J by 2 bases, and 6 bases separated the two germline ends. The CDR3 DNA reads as TGTGCCAGTAGTATATCCCAACAAGAGACCCAGTACTTC. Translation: CASSISQQETQYF.

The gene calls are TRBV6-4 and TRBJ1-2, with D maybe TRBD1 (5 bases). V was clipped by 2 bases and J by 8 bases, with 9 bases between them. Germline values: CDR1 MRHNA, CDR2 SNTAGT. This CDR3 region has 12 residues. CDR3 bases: TGTGCCAGCAGTGACGGGGGGAACGGCTACACCTTC. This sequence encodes CASSDGGNGYTF.

CDR3 amino acids: CASSFTTGGGNEQYF. Here the CDR3 DNA reads TGTGCCAGCAGCTTCACGACAGGGGGAGGAAACGAGCAGTACTTC. The rearrangement uses TRBV11-2 and TRBJ2-7, with 9 bases lining up with TRBD1. In germline, CDR1 is SGHAT, CDR2 FQNNGV. The CDR3 is made up of 15 amino acids. The junction had 8 bases not matched to a gene; V was cut back by 3 bases and J by 5 bases.

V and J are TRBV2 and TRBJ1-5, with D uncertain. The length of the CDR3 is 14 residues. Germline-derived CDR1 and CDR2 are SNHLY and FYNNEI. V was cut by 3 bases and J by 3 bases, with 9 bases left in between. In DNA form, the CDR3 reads TGTGCCAGCAGTGAGTCGCAGATCAATCAGCCCCAGCATTTT. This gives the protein CASSESQINQPQHF.